The rows below give T cell receptor beta chains drawn from one sample of a study of Ad26.COV2.S vaccination and SARS-CoV-2 variants. Data came from immunoSEQ multiplex PCR; TCRdb stores just in-frame clones and leaves some out. The data contain approximately 400,000 clones, approximately 90% of them seen just once; the ten biggest clones take up 3% to 5%. The input for sequencing was peripheral blood, taken after recovery from COVID-19. The receptors here all came from a human donor who had recovered from COVID-19. Each CDR3 is given with its conserved first and last residue. The D gene is left open where the match is weak. Size is stated for part of the rows, as once, few or many counts, or as a class when the clone is expanded.

V gene	clone size	J gene	D gene	CDR3 length	CDR3 protein	CDR3 DNA
TRBV5-6	NA	TRBJ1-3	NA	15	CASSLTPNSGNTIYF	TGTGCCAGCAGCTTGACGCCAAACTCTGGAAACACCATATATTTT
TRBV2	NA	TRBJ1-1	NA	14	CASGQSLGNTEAFF	TGTGCCAGCGGACAGTCACTAGGGAACACTGAAGCTTTCTTT
TRBV6-5	NA	TRBJ1-5	NA	13	CASSDNYNQPQHF	TGTGCCAGCTCGGACAATTACAATCAGCCCCAGCATTTT
TRBV7-7	NA	TRBJ2-3	NA	13	CASTPHGTDTQYF	TGTGCTAGCACCCCCCACGGTACAGATACGCAGTATTTT
TRBV2	NA	TRBJ2-1	NA	16	CASSERGRSSYNEQFF	TGTGCCAGCAGTGAACGGGGGAGGAGCTCCTACAATGAGCAGTTCTTC
TRBV11-2	NA	TRBJ2-5	TRBD1	14	CASSYQGAQETQYF	TGTGCCAGCAGCTACCAGGGGGCCCAAGAGACCCAGTACTTC
TRBV15	NA	TRBJ1-1	TRBD1	15	CATIRGVDLNTEAFF	TGTGCCACCATCAGGGGGGTGGACCTGAACACTGAAGCTTTCTTT
TRBV9	NA	TRBJ2-5	TRBD2	15	CASSRGGGLSETQYF	TGTGCCAGCAGCCGCGGGGGAGGGCTGAGCGAGACCCAGTACTTC
TRBV15	NA	TRBJ2-7	NA	13	CATSRGGSYEQYF	TGTGCCACCAGCAGAGGAGGTTCATACGAGCAGTACTTC
TRBV7-2	NA	TRBJ2-3	NA	15	CASSLDRGSTDTQYF	TGTGCCAGCAGCTTAGACCGGGGGAGCACAGATACGCAGTATTTT
TRBV5-4	NA	TRBJ2-1	NA	14	CASSLESSYNEQFF	TGTGCCAGCAGCTTGGAGAGCTCCTACAATGAGCAGTTCTTC
TRBV5-1	NA	TRBJ2-1	TRBD1	15	CASSLVGTGDNEQFF	TGCGCCAGCAGCTTGGTCGGGACAGGGGATAATGAGCAGTTCTTC
TRBV5-6	NA	TRBJ1-2	TRBD1	14	CASSRQGRAYGYTF	TGTGCCAGCAGCCGACAGGGGAGGGCCTATGGCTACACCTTC
TRBV7-2	NA	TRBJ1-4	TRBD1	15	CASSLAGQGNEKLFF	TGTGCCAGCAGCTTAGCGGGACAGGGGAATGAAAAACTGTTTTTT
TRBV6-2/TRBV6-3	once	TRBJ1-2	TRBD1	15	CASSYSTGGTYGYTF	TGTGCCAGCAGTTACTCGACAGGGGGCACCTATGGCTACACCTTC
TRBV6-5	NA	TRBJ1-2	NA	12	CASRTGSYGYTF	TGTGCCAGCAGGACGGGGTCCTATGGCTACACCTTC
TRBV27	NA	TRBJ2-1	TRBD2	18	CASRFSAPVGGGDNEQFF	TGTGCCAGCAGATTTAGTGCGCCTGTGGGCGGGGGGGACAATGAGCAGTTCTTC
TRBV11-2	once	TRBJ2-3	TRBD2	16	CASSTGTSGATDTQYF	TGTGCCAGCAGCACGGGGACTAGCGGGGCCACAGATACGCAGTATTTT
TRBV7-9	NA	TRBJ2-1	NA	14	CASSLAGTANEQFF	TGTGCCAGCAGCTTAGCCGGTACAGCCAATGAGCAGTTCTTC
TRBV2	NA	TRBJ1-2	TRBD1	12	CAGETGQYGYTF	TGTGCCGGGGAGACGGGACAGTATGGCTACACCTTC
TRBV6-5	NA	TRBJ2-7	NA	11	CASSYLSEQYF	TGTGCCAGCAGTTACCTCTCCGAGCAGTACTTC
TRBV6-5	NA	TRBJ1-2	TRBD1	13	CASSYNRGVGYTF	TGTGCCAGCAGTTACAACAGGGGGGTGGGCTACACCTTC
TRBV6-6	NA	TRBJ1-1	NA	13	CASTSRVGTEAFF	TGTGCCAGCACTTCGCGAGTGGGCACTGAAGCTTTCTTT
TRBV10-1	NA	TRBJ1-1	NA	14	CASSESIRVAEAFF	TGCGCCAGCAGTGAGTCGATACGGGTCGCTGAAGCTTTCTTT
TRBV5-1	once	TRBJ1-3	NA	14	CASSRDFSGNTIYF	TGCGCCAGCAGTCGGGACTTCTCTGGAAACACCATATATTTT
TRBV19	NA	TRBJ1-1	TRBD1	15	CASSMGQAPPTEAFF	TGTGCCAGTAGTATGGGACAGGCGCCCCCGACTGAAGCTTTCTTT
TRBV29-1	NA	TRBJ2-3	NA	15	CSVNQGSGGLDTQYF	TGCAGCGTTAACCAGGGGTCGGGTGGTTTGGATACGCAGTATTTT
TRBV5-4	once	TRBJ2-6	NA	17	CASSLGGPFSGANVLTF	TGTGCCAGCAGCTTGGGGGGGCCGTTCTCTGGGGCCAACGTCCTGACTTTC
TRBV9	NA	TRBJ1-1	NA	13	CASSASGNTEAFF	TGTGCCAGCAGCGCAAGCGGAAACACTGAAGCTTTCTTT
TRBV10-2	NA	TRBJ1-5	NA	14	CASSEGDGLRPQHF	TGCGCCAGCAGTGAGGGGGATGGGTTACGGCCCCAGCATTTT
TRBV3-1/TRBV3-2	NA	TRBJ2-5	TRBD1	15	CASSLPTTDRGTQYF	TGTGCCAGCAGCCTACCTACGACCGACAGGGGGACCCAGTACTTC
TRBV6-1	NA	TRBJ2-2	TRBD1	18	CASSEVGQGAAYTGELFF	TGTGCCAGCAGTGAAGTGGGACAGGGGGCGGCATACACCGGGGAGCTGTTTTTT
TRBV5-3	NA	TRBJ1-5	NA	18	CARSLRTGTVASNQPQHF	TGTGCCAGAAGCTTGCGAACAGGGACCGTCGCTAGCAATCAGCCCCAGCATTTT
TRBV2	NA	TRBJ2-5	NA	16	CASSFVLDRIVARVDF	TGTGCCAGCAGTTTTGTCCTCGACAGAATCGTGGCACGAGTAGACTTC
TRBV7-8	NA	TRBJ2-3	NA	15	CASSLGDTSTDTQYF	TGTGCCAGCAGCCTAGGGGACACTAGCACAGATACGCAGTATTTT
TRBV7-8	NA	TRBJ1-5	TRBD1	16	CASSFGQGGSNQPQHF	TGTGCCAGCAGCTTCGGACAGGGAGGTAGCAATCAGCCCCAGCATTTT
TRBV5-5	NA	TRBJ2-5	NA	12	CASSRSGETQYF	TGTGCCAGCAGCCGTTCTGGAGAGACCCAGTACTTC
TRBV21-1	NA	TRBJ2-1	NA	21	CASSPTRLAGAGKSSYNEQFF	TGTGCCAGCAGCCCGACCAGACTAGCGGGGGCAGGAAAAAGCTCCTACAATGAGCAGTTCTTC
TRBV6-5	few	TRBJ2-1	NA	13	CASSYSRASEQFF	TGTGCCAGCAGTTACTCGAGGGCGTCTGAGCAGTTCTTC
TRBV9	NA	TRBJ1-2	NA	13	CASSVGGYYGYTF	TGTGCCAGCAGCGTAGGAGGTTACTATGGCTACACCTTC
TRBV5-6	NA	TRBJ2-3	NA	14	CASSARGLTDTQYF	TGTGCCAGCAGCGCCCGGGGGCTCACAGATACGCAGTATTTT
TRBV28	once	TRBJ2-5	TRBD1	14	CASSPDRGRETQYF	TGTGCCAGCAGCCCCGACAGGGGGCGGGAGACCCAGTACTTC
TRBV6-6	NA	TRBJ2-7	NA	13	CASSPFTGDEQYF	TGTGCCAGCAGCCCCTTTACGGGTGACGAGCAGTACTTC
TRBV4-3	NA	TRBJ2-1	NA	16	CASSQDPASSYNEQFF	TGCGCCAGCAGCCAAGATCCTGCGAGCTCCTACAATGAGCAGTTCTTC
TRBV5-1	NA	TRBJ1-1	TRBD1	15	CASSSTGQGHTEAFF	TGCGCCAGCAGCTCTACGGGACAGGGGCACACTGAAGCTTTCTTT
TRBV6-5	NA	TRBJ1-1	NA	15	CASSPRGSPNTEAFF	TGTGCCAGCAGCCCAAGGGGGAGCCCGAACACTGAAGCTTTCTTT
TRBV7-9	few	TRBJ1-2	NA	11	CASSLARGYTF	TGTGCCAGCAGCTTAGCCCGGGGCTACACCTTC
TRBV11-1	NA	TRBJ2-1	NA	13	CASSLEVADEQFF	TGTGCCAGCAGCTTAGAGGTGGCAGATGAGCAGTTCTTC
TRBV5-8	NA	TRBJ2-4	TRBD1	14	CASSPTGVEDIQYF	TGTGCCAGCAGCCCGACAGGGGTGGAGGACATTCAGTACTTC